Following are 27 T cell receptor beta chains from one sample sequenced in a study of blood T cell repertoires in COVID-19 (dated by TCRdb to about 2020). Receptors were amplified or captured by the immunoSEQ multiplex PCR assay. TCRdb provides this immuneACCESS table in a form limited to in-frame rearrangements. Some clones are lacking; in checked studies, under half of them reflect an unresolved V gene, and why the rest are absent is not known. This sample gives about 67,000 clones in total; about nine tenths of them show up just once. The top ten constitute under 6.5% of the sample. Source material: peripheral blood. The source of these receptors is a man aged 50 to 60 with active COVID-19.

The rearrangement joins TRBV19 to TRBJ2-3; tentative D call: TRBD1 (6 bases). Trimming stripped 6 bases from V and 2 bases from J, with 15 bases between. Germline values: CDR1 LNHDA, CDR2 SQIVND (reference sequence). The CDR3 extends over 15 amino acids. The DNA for the CDR3 is TGTGCCAGTAGCATACAGGGAATTAACACAGATACGCAGTATTTT. Protein sequence: CASSIQGINTDTQYF.

A single count supports this clone. CDR3 region: CASTLSRDTRYEQYF. In DNA, the CDR3 is TGTGCCAGCACCCTAAGCCGGGACACCCGGTACGAGCAGTACTTC. The chain uses TRBV7-3 and TRBJ2-7; the D gene is possibly TRBD1 (6 bases). The CDR3 is 15 residues long. Germline V lookup: CDR1 SGHTA, CDR2 FQGTGA. Trimming cost V 7 bases and J 4 bases, with 20 bases left between them.

The rearrangement links TRBV9 to TRBJ1-2; 8 bases fit TRBD1. Per the germline V gene, CDR1 is SGDLS and CDR2 is YYNGEE. V lost 3 bases, J lost 3 bases, and 4 bases stayed unmatched. CDR3 length: 14 residues. The CDR3 nucleotides read TGTGCCAGCAGCGGGACAGGGATAGACTATGGCTACACCTTC. Translation gives CASSGTGIDYGYTF.

This clone occurred a few times. CDR3 nucleotides: TGTGCCAGCAGCGTGAAACAGGGGAAAGAGCTGTTTTTT. Its translation is CASSVKQGKELFF. V is TRBV9 and J is TRBJ2-2; 7 nucleotides line up with TRBD1. CDR3 length: 13 amino acids. Losses at the gene ends were 2 bases for V and 11 bases for J; bases not matched to a gene: 6. Germline CDR1 and CDR2: SGDLS and YYNGEE.

The V and J genes are TRBV11-1 and TRBJ2-5; 8 nucleotides line up with TRBD2. Germline CDR1 and CDR2: SGHAT and FQDESV (reference sequence). The CDR3 runs to 16 residues. V lost 1 base to trimming and J lost 4 bases; unmatched junction nucleotides: 8. The CDR3 DNA reads TGTGCCAGCAGCTTAGAACCAGCGGGAGTTAGAGAGACCCAGTACTTC. Protein sequence: CASSLEPAGVRETQYF. Based on the CDR3 plus reference TRBV11-1 and TRBJ2-5, the full variable domain is EAEVAQSPRYKITEKSQAVAFWCDPISGHATLYWYRQILGQGPELLVQFQDESVVDDSQLPKDRFSAERLKGVDSTLKIQPAELGDSAMYLCASSLEPAGVRETQYFGPGTRLLVL.

The chain is built from TRBV12-2 and TRBJ2-5; the tabulated D call, TRBD1, remains unverified against the DNA. TRBV12-2 is described as a pseudogene. The CDR3 is made up of 17 amino acids. The DNA for the CDR3 is TGTGCAAGTCGCTCTGAGAACAGGGGACTGTACCAAGAGACCCAGTACTTC. This sequence encodes CASRSENRGLYQETQYF.

This chain links TRBV3-1 (or the pseudogene TRBV3-2) with TRBJ2-2, with D perhaps TRBD2 (5 bases). The V gene lost 4 bases and the J gene lost 7 bases, with 13 bases spanning the gap. The CDR3 spans 14 residues. Germline V gives CDR1 LGHDT, CDR2 YNNKEL (reference sequence). CDR3 residues: CASSRATSFGELFF. The CDR3 nucleotides read TGTGCCAGCAGCCGAGCTACTAGTTTCGGGGAGCTGTTTTTT.

This chain uses TRBV6-5 with TRBJ1-5; D is possibly TRBD1 (5 bases). The V end lost 2 bases, the J end lost 5 bases, and 10 bases lay between the germline ends. The length of the CDR3 is 14 residues. Germline V gene lookup returns CDR1 MNHEY and CDR2 SVGAGI. In nucleotides, the CDR3 is TGTGCCAGCAGTTACCGGACAAATTATCAGCCCCAGCATTTT. Its protein is CASSYRTNYQPQHF.

The sample holds one count of this clone. The chain joins TRBV5-1 to TRBJ2-3; TRBD2 is a possible D gene (6 bases). Per the germline V gene, CDR1 is SGHRS and CDR2 is YFSETQ. The V gene lost 4 bases and the J gene lost 5 bases, with 17 bases spanning the gap. This CDR3 contains 15 residues. The CDR3 nucleotides are TGCGCCAGCAGCGGCGGGACTGGAATAAGAGATACGCAGTATTTT. Its translation: CASSGGTGIRDTQYF.

The CDR3 nucleotides read TGTGCCAGCAGCTCCGGGACTAGCGGGATGGAAGAGACCCAGTACTTC. Translation: CASSSGTSGMEETQYF. V is TRBV13 and J is TRBJ2-5; 13 nucleotides align to TRBD2. Germline trimming cut 4 bases from V and 3 bases from J; bases unmatched to any gene: 5. The CDR3 totals 16 residues. From germline, CDR1 is PRHDT and CDR2 FYEKMQ (reference sequence).

The chain employs TRBV18 and TRBJ2-1; a possible D gene is TRBD2 (5 bases). The CDR3 runs 13 residues. Trimming removed 3 bases at V and 9 bases at J, with 12 bases between. Looked up from germline, CDR1 is KGHSH and CDR2 is LQKENI. CDR3 in amino acids: CASSPSLRGEQFF. The DNA of the CDR3 is TGTGCCAGCTCACCGTCACTTCGGGGTGAGCAGTTCTTC.

This chain uses TRBV27 with TRBJ2-7; 12 bases are a match to TRBD1. The germline V gene has CDR1 MNHEY and CDR2 SMNVEV (reference sequence). This CDR3 comprises 15 residues. The V and J ends lost 6 bases and 3 bases, in that order; junction bases with no gene match: 6. The CDR3 sequence: CASSPGTGGFYEQYF. The CDR3 bases are TGTGCCAGCAGCCCCGGGACAGGGGGCTTCTACGAGCAGTACTTC.

This clone has just one count. The junction shows a germline mismatch at one end, possibly a read error. V gene TRBV7-7 combines with J gene TRBJ2-1; 7 nucleotides line up with TRBD2. The CDR3 covers 15 residues. Germline lookup yields CDR1 SSHAT and CDR2 FNYEAQ (reference sequence). The CDR3 here is CASSPGLGEIYEQFF. The CDR3 DNA is TGTGCTAGCAGCCCAGGACTAGGCGAGATTTATGAGCAGTTCTTC.

This clone was seen a handful of times. This chain uses TRBV29-1 with TRBJ1-2, with D possibly TRBD1 on 6 matching bases. CDR1 is SQVTM and CDR2 is ANQGSEA in the germline V gene. This CDR3 contains 14 residues. Trimming stripped 4 bases from V and 7 bases from J, with 19 bases between. CDR3 protein: CSVAPLQGQGGYTF. The CDR3, as DNA: TGCAGCGTTGCCCCTTTACAGGGTCAGGGTGGCTACACCTTC. Filled out from reference TRBV29-1 and TRBJ1-2, the complete variable domain reads SAVISQKPSRDICQRGTSLTIQCQVDSQVTMMFWYRQQPGQSLTLIATANQGSEATYESGFVIDKFPISRPNLTFSTLTVSNMSPEDSSIYLCSVAPLQGQGGYTFGSGTRLTVV.

The chain carries TRBV25-1 and TRBJ1-1; D not resolved. V was clipped by 1 base and J by 1 base, with 10 bases between them. The germline V gene encodes CDR1 MGHDK and CDR2 SYGVNS. This CDR3 spans 15 amino acids. The CDR3 DNA sequence: TGTGCCAGCAGTGAATCTGGTCGGAGGAACACTGAAGCTTTCTTT. This sequence encodes CASSESGRRNTEAFF.

This chain links TRBV11-2 with TRBJ2-7; TRBD2 matches at 8 bases. V was clipped by 1 base and J by 3 bases; unmatched bases: 2. CDR3 length: 14 residues. Germline V gene lookup returns CDR1 SGHAT and CDR2 FQNNGV. The CDR3 nucleotides are TGTGCCAGCAGCTTAGGTACTAGCGGCTACGAGCAGTACTTC. Translated, it gives CASSLGTSGYEQYF. Using reference TRBV11-2 and TRBJ2-7 for the parts outside the CDR3, the full variable domain is EAGVAQSPRYKIIEKRQSVAFWCNPISGHATLYWYQQILGQGPKLLIQFQNNGVVDDSQLPKDRFSAERLKGVDSTLKIQPAKLEDSAVYLCASSLGTSGYEQYFGPGTRLTVT.

Of note for this clone: It is likely a read error, because the conserved phenylalanine at the end of the CDR3 is missing. Because the CDR3's place on the DNA is in doubt, the DNA is left out and the CDR3 is given as listed by TCRdb. The J gene is TRBJ2-3, the V gene TRBV20-1; the table names TRBD2, a call not compared with the DNA. Counting both end residues, the CDR3 totals 8 amino acids. Germline lookup yields CDR1 DFQATT and CDR2 SNEGSKA (reference sequence). The CDR3 here is CSARVSSS.

V usage is TRBV27 and J usage is TRBJ2-1; 8 nucleotides align to TRBD2. CDR3 length equals 15 residues. V was pared by 6 bases and J by 10 bases, with 14 bases of the junction left unmatched. From germline, CDR1 is MNHEY and CDR2 SMNVEV (reference sequence). The CDR3 region is CASSRGGSGIREQFF. CDR3 DNA sequence: TGTGCCAGCAGCCGAGGGGGTAGCGGGATCCGGGAGCAGTTCTTC.

The rearrangement joins TRBV10-3 to TRBJ2-2; 10 positions agree with TRBD2. With V trimmed by 5 bases and J by 0 bases, 9 bases remained unmatched. Germline-derived CDR1 and CDR2 are ENHRY and SYGVKD. This CDR3 has 18 amino acids. Here the CDR3 reads CAISRTSGRLSNTGELFF. In nucleotides, the CDR3 is TGTGCCATCAGTCGGACTAGCGGAAGACTTTCGAACACCGGGGAGCTGTTTTTT.

This clone was recorded once. V and J are TRBV6-6 and TRBJ1-5, with 7 positions matching TRBD1. This CDR3 has 15 residues. The V segment lost 6 bases and the J segment 3 bases; nucleotides outside the gene matches: 8. From germline, CDR1 is MNHNY and CDR2 SVGAGI (reference sequence). CDR3 DNA sequence: TGTGCCAGCAGCTCGGGACAGACTTTCAATCAGCCCCAGCATTTT. It yields the protein CASSSGQTFNQPQHF.

The chain links TRBV5-6 to TRBJ1-5, with D unresolved. This CDR3 has 14 amino acids. From germline, CDR1 is SGHDT and CDR2 YYEEEE. V was shortened by 2 bases and J by 5 bases, with 11 bases between the two germline ends. The CDR3 DNA is TGTGCCAGCAGCTTAGGAAGGAGGGATCAGCCCCAGCATTTT. It yields the protein CASSLGRRDQPQHF.

The rearrangement joins TRBV3-1 (or the pseudogene TRBV3-2) to TRBJ2-2; the D gene is possibly TRBD2 (5 bases). This CDR3 is built from 13 residues. V gave up 5 bases and J gave up 8 bases, with 12 bases separating them. Germline lookup yields CDR1 LGHDT and CDR2 YNNKEL (reference sequence). In DNA, the CDR3 is TGTGCCAGCAGCTTGAGGGCGAGGGGGGAGCTGTTTTTT. Translating it yields CASSLRARGELFF.

This clone was seen only once. V gene TRBV6-2 or TRBV6-3 combines with J gene TRBJ2-7; the D gene is possibly TRBD2 (5 bases). Trimming took 4 bases from V and 0 from J, leaving 19 bases between them. The CDR3 totals 17 residues. Germline V lookup: CDR1 MNHEY, CDR2 SVGEGT. CDR3 DNA: TGTGCCAGCAGTTCCCCGGGATTAGCCGGAGCCTCCTACGAGCAGTACTTC. Translating it yields CASSSPGLAGASYEQYF.

The V gene is TRBV11-2, the J gene TRBJ2-5, with a weak D call TRBD2 (6 bases). The CDR3 is 13 residues long. CDR1 is SGHAT and CDR2 is FQNNGV in the germline V gene. The V end was cut by 5 bases, the J end by 2 bases, with 9 bases between. The CDR3 sequence is CASSRERQETQYF. CDR3 DNA: TGTGCCAGCAGCCGGGAGCGGCAAGAGACCCAGTACTTC.

The chain is built from TRBV4-3 and TRBJ1-1, with D tentatively TRBD1 (5 bases). Germline CDR1 LGHNA, CDR2 YSLEER. The length of the CDR3 is 12 residues. Trimming took off 4 bases at V and 8 bases at J, with 11 bases between the two ends. Here the CDR3 DNA reads TGCGCCAGCAGCCTACACAGGACGGAAGCTTTCTTT. Translated, it gives CASSLHRTEAFF.

This chain joins TRBV29-1 and TRBJ2-6, with TRBD2 matching 13 bases. The V segment lost 0 bases and the J segment 2 bases; nucleotides outside the gene matches: 4. The length of the CDR3 is 18 residues. Germline assignment: CDR1 SQVTM and CDR2 ANQGSEA. The DNA for the CDR3 is TGCAGCGTTGAAGACCGGACTAGCGGGAGTGCTGGGGCCAACGTCCTGACTTTC. Protein product: CSVEDRTSGSAGANVLTF.

This clone has a single count. The rearrangement uses TRBV7-3 and TRBJ2-3; possibly TRBD2 for D (6 bases). Germline V gene lookup returns CDR1 SGHTA and CDR2 FQGTGA. Trimming removed 5 bases from V and 2 bases from J, with 14 bases in between. The CDR3 contains 15 residues. CDR3 DNA: TGTGCCAGCAGCCCCGGGGGAGGACCCACAGATACGCAGTATTTT. It yields the protein CASSPGGGPTDTQYF.